These 15 T cell receptor beta chains were sequenced from one sample in a study of spatial heterogeneity in lung cancer. Time point indicated: sample taken at primary tumor resection. TCRdb analysed the 5' RACE reads with MiXCR anew, one entry per CDR3 protein. The data hold 30,000 to 45,000 distinct CDR3 sequences, with less than 9% observed a single time. The sequencing here drew on PBMCs, taken at surgery. The receptor source for this set is a female donor with early-stage non-small cell lung cancer.

This clonotype was found many times. V is TRBV18 and J is TRBJ2-1, with 9 bases matching TRBD2. This CDR3 region has 15 residues. With 4 bases clipped from V and 7 bases from J, the junction kept 8 bases outside the gene matches. Looked up from germline, CDR1 is KGHSH and CDR2 is LQKENI. The chain's CDR3 is CASSLHSGGANEQFF. The DNA of the CDR3 is TGTGCCAGCTCACTCCATAGCGGGGGAGCAAATGAGCAGTTCTTC.

This rearrangement joins TRBV2 to TRBJ2-5; D gene uncertain. V was clipped by 4 bases and J by 5 bases, with 8 bases between them. Germline CDR1 and CDR2: SNHLY and FYNNEI. The CDR3 spans 12 residues. The CDR3 loop is CASSVDAETQYF. The CDR3 DNA reads TGTGCCAGCAGTGTTGACGCTGAGACCCAGTACTTC.

This clonotype came up a few times. This chain uses TRBV6-6 with TRBJ1-4; D not resolved. The closer fit of TRBJ2-2 to the DNA end suggests the J call may be wrong. The germline V gene encodes CDR1 MNHNY and CDR2 SVGAGI (reference sequence). The CDR3 spans 12 residues. The DNA of the CDR3 is TGTGCCAGCGCCGGGCCCGCGGCGGAGCTGTTTTTT. As protein: CASAGPAAELFF.

This clonotype has at least ten counts. The chain recombines TRBV5-4 with TRBJ1-2, with a tentative D call TRBD1 (6 bases). Germline V CDR1 and CDR2: SGHNT, YYREEE (reference sequence). The ends were cut back, 0 bases at V and 8 bases at J, with 11 bases in the middle. The CDR3 has 13 amino acids. The CDR3 here is CASSLDRASGYTF. The CDR3 DNA sequence: TGTGCCAGCAGCTTGGACAGGGCAAGCGGCTACACCTTC.

The sample holds many counts of this clonotype. The J gene is TRBJ2-5, the V gene TRBV7-8, with D tentatively TRBD1 (6 bases). Germline V CDR1 and CDR2: SGHVS, FQNEAQ. V lost 7 bases and J 2 bases, leaving 14 bases between the germline ends. The CDR3 has 14 amino acids. The CDR3 loop is CASTPRTVQETQYF. The DNA for the CDR3 is TGTGCCAGCACCCCACGGACAGTACAAGAGACCCAGTACTTC.

The table lists this clonotype with a few counts. The gene calls are TRBV7-2 and TRBJ2-2; D is ambiguous. V lost 3 bases and J lost 0, with 8 bases in between. The CDR3 is 15 amino acids. The germline gives CDR1 SGHTA, CDR2 FQGNSA. The CDR3 reads CASSFSLANTGELFF. In nucleotides, the CDR3 is TGTGCCAGCAGCTTTAGTTTGGCGAACACCGGGGAGCTGTTTTTT. Full variable domain (remainder filled in from reference TRBV7-2 and TRBJ2-2): GAGVSQSPSNKVTEKGKDVELRCDPISGHTALYWYRQSLGQGLEFLIYFQGNSAPDKSGLPSDRFSAERTGGSVSTLTIQRTQQEDSAVYLCASSFSLANTGELFFGEGSRLTVL.

This clonotype was seen at least ten times. The V call is TRBV28, the J call TRBJ1-2; D gene unclear. Germline V gene lookup returns CDR1 MDHEN and CDR2 SYDVKM. The CDR3 totals 14 residues. V gave up 2 bases and J gave up 0 bases, with 7 bases separating them. CDR3 protein: CASSLSGPNYGYTF. The CDR3 nucleotides are TGTGCCAGCAGTTTAAGTGGACCTAACTATGGCTACACCTTC.

This clonotype has ten or more counts. The chain has TRBV29-1 and TRBJ2-3; D unclear. Trimming left V 3 bases short and J 0 bases short, with 4 bases between. In germline, CDR1 is SQVTM, CDR2 ANQGSEA. This CDR3 has 12 amino acids. CDR3 region: CSVDDSTDTQYF. The CDR3 DNA is TGCAGCGTTGACGACAGCACAGATACGCAGTATTTT.

The chain is built from TRBV6-1 and TRBJ2-1; no reliable D call. CDR3 length equals 13 residues. The V gene lost 4 bases and the J gene lost 0 bases, with 4 bases spanning the gap. Germline-derived CDR1 and CDR2 are MNHNS and SASEGT. CDR3 nucleotides: TGTGCCAGCAGTGCCAGCTCCTACAATGAGCAGTTCTTC. It yields the protein CASSASSYNEQFF.

The table lists this clonotype with a few counts. The chain employs TRBV14 and TRBJ2-5, with TRBD1 matching 7 bases. The CDR3 is 15 residues long. Trimming removed 4 bases from V and 5 bases from J; junction bases left unmatched: 10. Germline V gene sequence: CDR1 SGHDN, CDR2 FVKESK. The CDR3 bases are TGTGCCAGCAGCCTCAACAGGGGATGGAAGGAGACCCAGTACTTC. As protein: CASSLNRGWKETQYF.

DNA for the CDR3: TGCACCGTGGCCCCCCTGGGAAGGACAGCCTACGAGCAGTACTTC. This gives the protein CTVAPLGRTAYEQYF. The chain combines TRBV20-1 with TRBJ2-7; weak D call: TRBD1 (6 bases). Germline CDR1 DFQATT, CDR2 SNEGSKA (reference sequence). The CDR3 is made up of 15 amino acids.

This clonotype was detected many times. The gene calls are TRBV5-1 and TRBJ1-2, with D hard to call. This CDR3 region has 14 residues. V was cut by 3 bases and J by 9 bases, with 18 bases left in between. The germline gives CDR1 SGHRS, CDR2 YFSETQ. CDR3 nucleotides: TGCGCCAGCAGCTCCTTCTACCGGCGCGGTAGCTACACCTTC. This translates into CASSSFYRRGSYTF.

In its sample, this clonotype was seen a few times. The germline gene is not matched at one end of the junction; a read error may be the cause. The chain couples TRBV7-7 to TRBJ2-1; D perhaps matches TRBD2 (5 bases). The CDR3 consists of 13 residues. CDR1 SSHAT and CDR2 FNYEAQ come from the germline V gene (reference sequence). The DNA for the CDR3 is TGTGCTAGCAGCCCCGGAGGCTACAATGAGCAGTTCTTC. It is translated as CASSPGGYNEQFF.

Many counts were recorded for this clonotype. The V gene is TRBV7-2, the J gene TRBJ2-7; tentatively, D is TRBD1 (5 bases). This CDR3 spans 13 amino acids. V lost 5 bases, J lost 6 bases, and 14 bases lay in between. Per the germline V gene, CDR1 is SGHTA and CDR2 is FQGNSA. The CDR3 loop reads CASSPPGMGEQYF. The CDR3, as DNA: TGTGCCAGCAGCCCACCAGGGATGGGCGAGCAGTACTTC.

Only a few counts were recorded for this clonotype. The chain links TRBV12-3 or TRBV12-4 to TRBJ1-1; TRBD1 matches at 8 bases. The ends lost 3 bases at V and 6 bases at J; junction bases unmatched: 6. CDR3 length: 14 residues. The CDR3 nucleotides are TGTGCCAGCAGTTTTCTTCAGGGGGCGGCTGAAGCTTTCTTT. Encoded protein: CASSFLQGAAEAFF.